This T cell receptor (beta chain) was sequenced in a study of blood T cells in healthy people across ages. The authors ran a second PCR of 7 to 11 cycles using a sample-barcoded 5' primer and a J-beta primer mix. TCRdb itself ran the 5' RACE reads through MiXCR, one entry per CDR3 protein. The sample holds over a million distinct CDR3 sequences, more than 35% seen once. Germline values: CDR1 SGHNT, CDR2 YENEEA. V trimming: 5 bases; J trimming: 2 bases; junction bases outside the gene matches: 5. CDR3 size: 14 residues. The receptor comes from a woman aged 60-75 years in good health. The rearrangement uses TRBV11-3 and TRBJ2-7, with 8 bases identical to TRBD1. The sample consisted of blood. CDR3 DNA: TGTGCCAGCAGCCGGACAGGGATGGCCTACGAGCAGTACTTC. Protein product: CASSRTGMAYEQYF.